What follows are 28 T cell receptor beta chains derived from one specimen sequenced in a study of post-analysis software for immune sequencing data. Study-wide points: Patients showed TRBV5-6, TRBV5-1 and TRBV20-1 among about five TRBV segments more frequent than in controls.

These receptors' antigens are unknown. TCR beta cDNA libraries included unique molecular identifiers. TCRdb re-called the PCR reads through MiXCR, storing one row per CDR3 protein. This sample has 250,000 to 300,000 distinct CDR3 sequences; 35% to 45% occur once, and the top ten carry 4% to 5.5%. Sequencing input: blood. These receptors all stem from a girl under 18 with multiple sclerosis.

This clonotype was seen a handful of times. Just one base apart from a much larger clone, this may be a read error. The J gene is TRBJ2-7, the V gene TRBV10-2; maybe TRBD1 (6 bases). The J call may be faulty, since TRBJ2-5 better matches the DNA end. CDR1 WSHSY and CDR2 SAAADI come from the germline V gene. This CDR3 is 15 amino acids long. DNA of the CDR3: TGCGCCAGCAGCCTCGGACAGAGGTTCGAAGGGACCCAGTACTTC. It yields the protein CASSLGQRFEGTQYF.

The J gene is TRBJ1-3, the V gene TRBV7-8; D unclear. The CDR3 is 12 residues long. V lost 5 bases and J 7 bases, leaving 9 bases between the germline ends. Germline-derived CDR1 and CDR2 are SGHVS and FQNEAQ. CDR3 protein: CASSPPTNTIYF. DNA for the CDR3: TGTGCCAGCAGCCCCCCAACGAACACCATATATTTT.

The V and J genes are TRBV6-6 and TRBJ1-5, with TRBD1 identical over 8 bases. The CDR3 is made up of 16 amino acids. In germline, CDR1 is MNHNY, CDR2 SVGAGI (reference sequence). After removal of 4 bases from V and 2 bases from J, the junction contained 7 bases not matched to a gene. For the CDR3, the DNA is TGTGCCAGCAGTTTTGGACAGGGTGGAGGCAATCAGCCCCAGCATTTT. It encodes CASSFGQGGGNQPQHF.

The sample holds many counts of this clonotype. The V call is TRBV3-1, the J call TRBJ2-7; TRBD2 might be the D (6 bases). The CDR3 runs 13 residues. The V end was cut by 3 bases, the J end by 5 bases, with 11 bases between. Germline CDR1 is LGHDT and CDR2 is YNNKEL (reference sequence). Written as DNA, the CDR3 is TGTGCCAGCAGCCAGTCGGGAGCTAACGAGCAGTACTTC. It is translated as CASSQSGANEQYF.

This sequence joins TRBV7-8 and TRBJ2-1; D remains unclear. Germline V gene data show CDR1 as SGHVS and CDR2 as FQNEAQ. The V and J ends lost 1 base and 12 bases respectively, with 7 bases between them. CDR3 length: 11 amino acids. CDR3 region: CASSLENPQFF. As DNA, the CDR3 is TGTGCCAGCAGCTTAGAAAACCCGCAGTTCTTC.

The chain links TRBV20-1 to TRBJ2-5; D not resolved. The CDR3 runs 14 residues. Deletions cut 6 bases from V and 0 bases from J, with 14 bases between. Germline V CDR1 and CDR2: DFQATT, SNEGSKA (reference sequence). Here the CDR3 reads CSAVRPLDQETQYF. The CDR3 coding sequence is TGCAGTGCAGTTAGGCCCCTTGACCAAGAGACCCAGTACTTC.

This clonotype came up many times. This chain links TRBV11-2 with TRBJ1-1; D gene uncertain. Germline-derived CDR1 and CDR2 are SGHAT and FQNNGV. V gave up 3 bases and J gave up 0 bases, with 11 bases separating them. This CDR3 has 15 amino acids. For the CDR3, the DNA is TGTGCCAGCAGCTTGGTACCGAAGTTGAACACTGAAGCTTTCTTT. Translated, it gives CASSLVPKLNTEAFF.

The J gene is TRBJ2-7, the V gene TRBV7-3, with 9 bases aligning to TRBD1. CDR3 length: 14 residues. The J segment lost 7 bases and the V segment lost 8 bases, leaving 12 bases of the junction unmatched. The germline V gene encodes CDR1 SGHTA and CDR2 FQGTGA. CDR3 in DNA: TGTGCCAGCGGGACAGGGAGCTCCTACAATGAGCAGTACTTC. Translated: CASGTGSSYNEQYF.

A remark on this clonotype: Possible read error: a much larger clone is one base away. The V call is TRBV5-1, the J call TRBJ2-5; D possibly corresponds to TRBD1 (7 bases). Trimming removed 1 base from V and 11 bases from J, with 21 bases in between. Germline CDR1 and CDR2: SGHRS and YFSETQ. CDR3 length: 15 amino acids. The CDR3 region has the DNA TGCGCCAGCAGCTTGACGGGAGACAGGGTAAATGAGCAGTACTTC. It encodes CASSLTGDRVNEQYF.

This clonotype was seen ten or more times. The chain's CDR3 is CASSPLTGGSYNEQFF. Here the CDR3 DNA reads TGCGCCAGCAGCCCTTTGACAGGGGGCTCCTACAATGAGCAGTTCTTC. The gene calls are TRBV5-1 and TRBJ2-1; 9 bases agree with TRBD1. This CDR3 is built from 16 residues. V trimming: 4 bases; J trimming: 0 bases; junction bases outside the gene matches: 5. Per the germline V gene, CDR1 is SGHRS and CDR2 is YFSETQ.

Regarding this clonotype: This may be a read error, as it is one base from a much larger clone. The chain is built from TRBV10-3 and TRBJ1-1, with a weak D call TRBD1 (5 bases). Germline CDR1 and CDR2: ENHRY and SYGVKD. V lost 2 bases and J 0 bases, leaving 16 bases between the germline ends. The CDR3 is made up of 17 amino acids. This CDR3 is CAISEGGTPRVNTEAFF. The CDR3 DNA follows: TGTGCCATCAGTGAGGGGGGGACCCCAAGAGTGAACACTGAAGCTTTCTTT.

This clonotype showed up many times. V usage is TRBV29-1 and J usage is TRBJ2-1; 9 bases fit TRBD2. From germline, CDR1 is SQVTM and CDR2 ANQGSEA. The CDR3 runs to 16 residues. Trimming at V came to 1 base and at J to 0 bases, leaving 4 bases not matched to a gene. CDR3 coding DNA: TGCAGCGTTGAAGGCCTTAGCGGGAGCTCCTACAATGAGCAGTTCTTC. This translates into CSVEGLSGSSYNEQFF.

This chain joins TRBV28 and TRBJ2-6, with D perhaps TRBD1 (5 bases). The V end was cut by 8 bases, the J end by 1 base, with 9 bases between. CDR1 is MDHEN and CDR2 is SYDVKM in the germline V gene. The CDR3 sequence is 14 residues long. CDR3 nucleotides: TGTGCCAGCGCCAGGGTTTCTGGGGCCAACGTCCTGACTTTC. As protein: CASARVSGANVLTF.

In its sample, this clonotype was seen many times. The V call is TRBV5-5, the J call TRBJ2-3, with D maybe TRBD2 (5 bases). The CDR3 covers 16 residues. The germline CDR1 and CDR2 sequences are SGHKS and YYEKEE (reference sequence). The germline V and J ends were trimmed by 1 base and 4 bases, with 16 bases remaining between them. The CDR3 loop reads CASSLRISPGADTQYF. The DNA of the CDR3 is TGTGCCAGCAGCTTGAGGATCTCCCCCGGGGCAGATACGCAGTATTTT.

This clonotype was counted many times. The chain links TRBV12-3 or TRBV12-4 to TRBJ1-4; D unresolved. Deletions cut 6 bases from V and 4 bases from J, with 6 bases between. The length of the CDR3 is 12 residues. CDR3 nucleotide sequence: TGTGCCAGCAGGGGCGGTAATGAAAAACTGTTTTTT. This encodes CASRGGNEKLFF.

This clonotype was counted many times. CDR3 coding DNA: TGTGCCAGTAGTCACGGGACTCCAGGCAATGAGCAGTTCTTC. This translates into CASSHGTPGNEQFF. This chain uses TRBV19 with TRBJ2-1, with D possibly being TRBD2 (6 bases). Germline V gives CDR1 LNHDA, CDR2 SQIVND (reference sequence). The CDR3 is made up of 14 amino acids. V was shortened by 5 bases and J by 6 bases, with 14 bases between the two germline ends.

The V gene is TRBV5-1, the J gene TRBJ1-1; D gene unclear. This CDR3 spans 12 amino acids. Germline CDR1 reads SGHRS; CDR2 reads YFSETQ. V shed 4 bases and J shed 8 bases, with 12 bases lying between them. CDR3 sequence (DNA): TGCGCCAGCAGCCTAAACTCCGGAGAAGCTTTCTTT. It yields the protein CASSLNSGEAFF.

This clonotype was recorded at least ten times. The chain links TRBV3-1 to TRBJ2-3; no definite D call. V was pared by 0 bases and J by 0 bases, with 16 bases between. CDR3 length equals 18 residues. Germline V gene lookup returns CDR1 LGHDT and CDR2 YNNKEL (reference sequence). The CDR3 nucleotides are TGTGCCAGCAGCCAAGATAGGTACGGCCTTTCTAGCACAGATACGCAGTATTTT. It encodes CASSQDRYGLSSTDTQYF.

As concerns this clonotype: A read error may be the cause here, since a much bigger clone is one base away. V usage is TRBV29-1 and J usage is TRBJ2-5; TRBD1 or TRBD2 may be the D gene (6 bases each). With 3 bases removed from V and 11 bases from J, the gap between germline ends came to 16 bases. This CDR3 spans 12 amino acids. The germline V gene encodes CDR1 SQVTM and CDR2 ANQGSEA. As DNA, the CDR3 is TGCAGCGTTGAGGAGGGGGTGGATGAGCAGTACTTC. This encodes CSVEEGVDEQYF.

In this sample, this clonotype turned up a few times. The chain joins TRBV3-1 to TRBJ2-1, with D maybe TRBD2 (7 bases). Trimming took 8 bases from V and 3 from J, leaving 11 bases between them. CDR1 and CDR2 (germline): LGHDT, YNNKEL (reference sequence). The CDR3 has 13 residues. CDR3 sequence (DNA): TGTGCCAGCTGGGGGGGCCGCTACAATGAGCAGTTCTTC. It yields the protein CASWGGRYNEQFF.

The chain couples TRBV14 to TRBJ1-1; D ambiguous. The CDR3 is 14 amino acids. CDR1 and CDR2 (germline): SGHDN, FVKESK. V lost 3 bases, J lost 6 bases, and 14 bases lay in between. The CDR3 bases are TGTGCCAGCAGCCAGTGGGCAGGCGGCGCTGAAGCTTTCTTT. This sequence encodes CASSQWAGGAEAFF.

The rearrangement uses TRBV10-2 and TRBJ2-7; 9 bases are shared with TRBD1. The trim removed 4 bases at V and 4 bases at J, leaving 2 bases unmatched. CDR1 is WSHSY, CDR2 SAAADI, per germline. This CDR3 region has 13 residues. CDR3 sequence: CASSGDREYEQYF. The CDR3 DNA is TGCGCCAGCAGTGGGGACAGGGAGTACGAGCAGTACTTC.

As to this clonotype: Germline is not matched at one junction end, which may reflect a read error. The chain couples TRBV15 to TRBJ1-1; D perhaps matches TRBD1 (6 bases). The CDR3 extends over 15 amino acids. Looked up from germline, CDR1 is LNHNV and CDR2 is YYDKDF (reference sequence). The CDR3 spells CATGRARRTAIQAFF. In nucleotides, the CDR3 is TGTGCCACCGGCAGGGCCCGTAGGACAGCGATTCAGGCTTTCTTT.

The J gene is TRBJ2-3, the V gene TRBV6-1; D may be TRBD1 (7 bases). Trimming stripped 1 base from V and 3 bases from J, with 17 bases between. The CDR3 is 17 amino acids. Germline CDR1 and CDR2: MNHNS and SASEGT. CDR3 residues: CASSEVGGGGGTDTQYF. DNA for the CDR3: TGTGCCAGCAGTGAAGTGGGAGGAGGGGGCGGGACAGATACGCAGTATTTT.

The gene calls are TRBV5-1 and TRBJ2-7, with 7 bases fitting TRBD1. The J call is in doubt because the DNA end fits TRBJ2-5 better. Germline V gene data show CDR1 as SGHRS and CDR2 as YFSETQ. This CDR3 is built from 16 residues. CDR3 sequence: CASSRGTPDRVETQYF. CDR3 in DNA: TGCGCCAGCAGCCGAGGGACACCCGACAGGGTTGAGACCCAGTACTTC.

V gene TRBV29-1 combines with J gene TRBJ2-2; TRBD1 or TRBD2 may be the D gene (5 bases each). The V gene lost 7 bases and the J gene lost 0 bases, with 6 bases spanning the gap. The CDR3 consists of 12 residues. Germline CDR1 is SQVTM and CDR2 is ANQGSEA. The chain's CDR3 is CSAGPNTGELFF. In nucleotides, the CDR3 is TGCAGCGCGGGACCGAACACCGGGGAGCTGTTTTTT.

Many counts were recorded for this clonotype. For the CDR3, the DNA is TGTGCCAGCAGTTACTCGACGAGTCGACCCGTCAACTATGGCTACACCTTC. It specifies CASSYSTSRPVNYGYTF. The J gene is TRBJ1-2, the V gene TRBV6-6; the D is unclear. Germline V gene data show CDR1 as MNHNY and CDR2 as SVGAGI (reference sequence). The CDR3 loop spans 17 amino acids. V lost 0 bases, J lost 2 bases, and 16 bases lay in between.

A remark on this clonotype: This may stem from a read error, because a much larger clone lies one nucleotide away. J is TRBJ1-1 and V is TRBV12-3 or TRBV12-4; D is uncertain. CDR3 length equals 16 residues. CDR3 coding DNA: TGTGTCAGCAGTTTAGCGCGCCCGGTCGGAGACACTGAAGCTTTCTTT. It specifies CVSSLARPVGDTEAFF.